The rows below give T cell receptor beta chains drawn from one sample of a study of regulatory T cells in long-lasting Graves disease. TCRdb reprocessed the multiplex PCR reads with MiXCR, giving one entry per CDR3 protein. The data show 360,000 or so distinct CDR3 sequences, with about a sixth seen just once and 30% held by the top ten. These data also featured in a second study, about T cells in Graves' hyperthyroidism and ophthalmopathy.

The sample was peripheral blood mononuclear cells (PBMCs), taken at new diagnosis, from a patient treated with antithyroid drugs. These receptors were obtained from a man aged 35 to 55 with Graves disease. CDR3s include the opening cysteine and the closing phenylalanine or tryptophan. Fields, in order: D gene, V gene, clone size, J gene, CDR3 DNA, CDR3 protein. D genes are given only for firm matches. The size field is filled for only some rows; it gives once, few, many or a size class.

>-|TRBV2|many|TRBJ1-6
TGTGCCAGCTCCAGGGCAGGGTCCTATAATTCACCCCTCCACTTT
CASSRAGSYNSPLHF
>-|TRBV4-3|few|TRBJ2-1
TGCGCCAGCAGCCAAGATCGGGAAGGGGGCAATGAGCAGTTCTTC
CASSQDREGGNEQFF
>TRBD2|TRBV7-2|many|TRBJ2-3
TGTGCCAGCAGGAGGACTAGCGGAAACACAGATACGCAGTATTTT
CASRRTSGNTDTQYF
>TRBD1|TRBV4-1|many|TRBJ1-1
TGCGCCAGCAGCCGGTGGACAGGGACGAACACTGAAGCTTTCTTT
CASSRWTGTNTEAFF
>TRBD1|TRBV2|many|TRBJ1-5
TGTGCCAGCATTGGACAGGGGGCCCATCAGCCCCAGCATTTT
CASIGQGAHQPQHF
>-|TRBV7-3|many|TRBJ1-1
TGTGCCAGCAGCTTTACGGAGAACACTGAAGCTTTCTTT
CASSFTENTEAFF
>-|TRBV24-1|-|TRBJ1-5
TGTGCCACCAGTGATTTGTCGGCTAATCAGCCCCAGCATTTT
CATSDLSANQPQHF
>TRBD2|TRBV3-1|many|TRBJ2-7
TGTGCCAGCAGCCTCAACCGCGGGGGATTCTCCTACGAGCAGTACTTC
CASSLNRGGFSYEQYF
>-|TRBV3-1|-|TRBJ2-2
TGTGCCAGCAGCCAAAAAAAAGGGACCGGGGAGCTGTTTTTT
CASSQKKGTGELFF
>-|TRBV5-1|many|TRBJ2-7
TGCGCCAGCAGCTTGTATGGGGTCCCCTACGAGCAGTACTTC
CASSLYGVPYEQYF
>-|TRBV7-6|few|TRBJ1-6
TGTGCCAGCAGCTTAGGTACAGACAGCTCCTATAATTCACCCCTCCACTTT
CASSLGTDSSYNSPLHF
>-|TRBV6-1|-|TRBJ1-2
TGTGCCAGCAGAGGAAACCGGGCCATCTATGGCTACACCTTC
CASRGNRAIYGYTF
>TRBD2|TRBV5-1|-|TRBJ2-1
TGCGCCAGCAGCTTGGAGCGGGGTCGAGGTAGTTACAATGAGCAGTTCTTC
CASSLERGRGSYNEQFF
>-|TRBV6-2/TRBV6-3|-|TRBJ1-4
TGTGCCAGCAGTATCTCGGACAGACCGAATAATGAAAAACTGGTTTTT
CASSISDRPNNEKLVF
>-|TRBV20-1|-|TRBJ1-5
TGCAGTGCCGCGGACCCAAATCAGCCCCAGCATTTT
CSAADPNQPQHF
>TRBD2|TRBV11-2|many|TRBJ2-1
TGTGCCAGCAGCTTAGTGCTAGCGGGGCCCAACAATGAGCAGTTCTTC
CASSLVLAGPNNEQFF
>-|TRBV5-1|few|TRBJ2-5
TGCGCCAGCAGCTTTACTGACAGCCAAGAGACCCAGTACTTC
CASSFTDSQETQYF
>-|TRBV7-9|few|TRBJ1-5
TGTGCCAGCAGCTTAATTTCGTCCCATACAGATAGCGATCAGCCCCAGCATTTT
CASSLISSHTDSDQPQHF
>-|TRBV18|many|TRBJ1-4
TGTGCCAGCTCACCTAGACAGACGCTAAATGAAAAACTGTTTTTT
CASSPRQTLNEKLFF
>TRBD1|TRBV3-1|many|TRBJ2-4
TGTGCCAGCAGCCAGGACAGGGACGCCAAAAACATTCAGTACTTC
CASSQDRDAKNIQYF
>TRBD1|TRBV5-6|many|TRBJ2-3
TGTGCCAGCAGCTTGCTTGACAGGGATTATACGCAGTATTTT
CASSLLDRDYTQYF
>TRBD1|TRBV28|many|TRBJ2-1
TGTGCCAGCCGACCGGGGGACAGGGGGGACAATGAGCAGTTCTTC
CASRPGDRGDNEQFF
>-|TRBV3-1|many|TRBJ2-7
TGTGCCAGCAGCCCACCCGGAGCCTACGAGCAGTACTTC
CASSPPGAYEQYF
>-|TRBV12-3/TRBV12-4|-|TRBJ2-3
TGTGCCAGCAGTTTAGTCGGTGGTTGGCAGGGGAGCGCAGATACGCAGTATTTT
CASSLVGGWQGSADTQYF
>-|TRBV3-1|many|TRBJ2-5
TGTGCCAGCAGCAAGGGGGGGACAAACCAAGAGACCCAGTACTTC
CASSKGGTNQETQYF
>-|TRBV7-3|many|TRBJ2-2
TGTGCCAGCAGCCCCGCCGTCGACGGGGAGCTGTTTTTT
CASSPAVDGELFF
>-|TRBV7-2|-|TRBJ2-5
TGTGCCAGCAGCCCGGGGGGACAGCCAGGCGAGACCCAGTACTTC
CASSPGGQPGETQYF
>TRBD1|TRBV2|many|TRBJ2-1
TGTGCCAGCGGGCCCGGGACAGGGCTAAATGAGCAGTTCTTC
CASGPGTGLNEQFF
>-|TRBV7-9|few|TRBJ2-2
TGTGCCAGCAGCTCCCCCGGGAGTTCCGGGGAGCTGTTTTTT
CASSSPGSSGELFF
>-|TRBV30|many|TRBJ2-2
TGTGCCTGGAAGGGGCCAAACACCGGGGAGCTGTTTTTT
CAWKGPNTGELFF
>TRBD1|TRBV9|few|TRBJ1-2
TGTGCCAGCAGCGGGGCGACAGGGTGGATAGGCTACACCTTC
CASSGATGWIGYTF
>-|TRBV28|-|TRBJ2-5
TGTGCCAGCAGTTTACCCAAGCAAGAGACCCAGTACTTC
CASSLPKQETQYF
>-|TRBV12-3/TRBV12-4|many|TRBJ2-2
TGTGCCAGCAGTTTACTCTCCGGTAGATGGGTCGGGGAGCTGTTTTTT
CASSLLSGRWVGELFF
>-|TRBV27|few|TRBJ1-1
TGTGCCAGCAGCTCCGTGGCCACTGAAGCTTTCTTT
CASSSVATEAFF
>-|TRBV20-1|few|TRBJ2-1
TGCAGTGCGAAAACCGGGATCTACAATGAGCAGTTCTTC
CSAKTGIYNEQFF
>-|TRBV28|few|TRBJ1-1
TGTGCCAGCAGTAGCCCGGGAGCCATGGTCGGGAACACTGAAGCTTTCTTT
CASSSPGAMVGNTEAFF
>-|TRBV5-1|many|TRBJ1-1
TGCGCCAGCAGCTTGGGGCCCCAAACGGGGAACACTGAAGCTTTCTTT
CASSLGPQTGNTEAFF
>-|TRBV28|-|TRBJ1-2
TGTGCCAGCAGTCCTACCTGGGCGGGTAACTATGGCTACACCTTC
CASSPTWAGNYGYTF